This is a list of T cell receptor beta chains from one sample in a study of CXCR3-negative and CXCR3-positive naive CD8 T cells. TCRdb reprocessed the 5' RACE reads, keeping one entry per CDR3 protein, no DNA. The sample table includes fewer than 95,000 distinct CDR3 sequences. Sequencing was performed on naive CXCR3- CD8+ T cells from blood. The receptors shown here come from a human donor in good health. Some clones in this sample may be carry-over from other donors' samples. CDR3s include the opening cysteine and the closing phenylalanine or tryptophan. Only some rows state a clone size, as once, few, many or a class for expanded clones.

V gene	clone size	J gene	CDR3 protein
TRBV20-1	.	TRBJ2-1	CSARVLAVYNEQFF
TRBV7-9	.	TRBJ1-5	CASTFSNQPQHF
TRBV20-1	.	TRBJ2-5	CSARVWDSGEETQYF
TRBV29-1	.	TRBJ1-1	CSVSGGALPMNTEAFF
TRBV4-1	.	TRBJ2-1	CASNELTSGGNNEQFF
TRBV7-9	.	TRBJ2-5	CASSLGGGETQYF
TRBV29-1	.	TRBJ1-2	CSVQTGRDYGYTF
TRBV5-6	.	TRBJ2-5	CASSELPDGSRETQYF
TRBV12-3/TRBV12-4	.	TRBJ2-1	CASGWGTHNEQFF
TRBV5-1	.	TRBJ2-7	CASSLAIGGNEQYF
TRBV4-2	.	TRBJ2-2	CASSQTDGGAGELFF
TRBV23-1	.	TRBJ1-5	CASSQSGRQGHQPQHF
TRBV6-5	.	TRBJ1-2	CASSYSPGTYGYTF
TRBV20-1	.	TRBJ2-7	CSAEQETSYEQYF
TRBV2	.	TRBJ2-7	CASSDSTVLSYEQYF
TRBV28	.	TRBJ2-1	CASSLRQVAWEQFF
TRBV15	.	TRBJ2-7	CATSRKREGLYEQYF
TRBV5-6	.	TRBJ2-3	CASSLSQDTQYF
TRBV13	.	TRBJ1-1	CASSLSAGGGLGTEAFF
TRBV20-1	.	TRBJ2-3	CSAQPGLTDTQYF
TRBV10-2	.	TRBJ2-7	CASSDNLSYEQYF
TRBV29-1	.	TRBJ2-7	CSVKVSSSYEQYF
TRBV6-4	.	TRBJ2-2	CASSDRGTGELFF
TRBV15	.	TRBJ1-1	CATGDRVNTEAFF
TRBV7-6	.	TRBJ1-2	CASSFSGGHPYGYTF
TRBV24-1	.	TRBJ1-2	CATSDGTGANYGYTF
TRBV7-6	.	TRBJ2-7	CASSSTGFTYEQYF
TRBV29-1	.	TRBJ2-1	CSVELARVSIYNEQFF
TRBV7-2	.	TRBJ2-5	CASSTSVLQYF
TRBV29-1	.	TRBJ2-3	CSVGRITDTQYF
TRBV11-3	medium-sized	TRBJ2-1	CASSPQAGGLVREQFF
TRBV29-1	.	TRBJ2-1	CSALQGRAGSYNEQFF
TRBV20-1	.	TRBJ2-1	CSAYKDGNEQFF
TRBV28	.	TRBJ2-7	CASSLTAAPYEQYF
TRBV28	.	TRBJ2-2	CASSLAQNTGELFF
TRBV29-1	.	TRBJ2-7	CSVEDLQGNGYEQYF
TRBV6-5	.	TRBJ2-2	CASSLFKLTGELFF
TRBV5-6	.	TRBJ2-1	CASSFLTGGMGEQFF
TRBV2	.	TRBJ2-1	CASNLLGLSGVLSRYNEQFF
TRBV11-2	.	TRBJ2-1	CASSETLQQFF
TRBV12-3/TRBV12-4	.	TRBJ2-7	CASSPLADHSYEQYF
TRBV10-3	.	TRBJ2-3	CASSPIISTDTQYF
TRBV5-1	.	TRBJ2-1	CASSLAVSVGGPPGYNEQFF
TRBV6-6	.	TRBJ1-4	CASSYSQGTGYEKLFF
TRBV5-6	.	TRBJ2-7	CASSSWRGAVYEQYF
TRBV27	.	TRBJ1-5	CASGASNQPQHF
TRBV7-6	.	TRBJ2-7	CASSLVGGMEDEQYF
TRBV18	.	TRBJ2-5	CASSPRTSGRWWETQYF